What follows describes a single T cell receptor beta chain. At one end the junction does not follow the germline gene, possibly because of a read error. The PCR made use of 60 Vbeta and 13 Jbeta primers. Produced via immunoSEQ multiplex PCR; TCRdb's table is partial and in-frame only. Of 55,000 to 80,000 clones in the sample, 65% to 85% were seen once. This sample was taken from a study of cytomegalovirus exposure and HLA in healthy donors. Study information: Of all 400 or so donors who were genotyped, roughly 81% belonged to the Caucasian-associated ancestry cluster.

In germline, CDR1 is SGHRS, CDR2 YFSETQ. The CDR3 has 15 residues. The sequencing input was PBMCs. The chain uses TRBV5-1 and TRBJ2-3; 10 bases are a match to TRBD1. The receptor was derived from a man aged 65 to 85 in good health and CMV-seronegative. CDR3 in DNA: TGCGCCAACAGCTTGGAGGGACAGGGGACAGATACGCAGTATTTT. This sequence encodes CANSLEGQGTDTQYF.